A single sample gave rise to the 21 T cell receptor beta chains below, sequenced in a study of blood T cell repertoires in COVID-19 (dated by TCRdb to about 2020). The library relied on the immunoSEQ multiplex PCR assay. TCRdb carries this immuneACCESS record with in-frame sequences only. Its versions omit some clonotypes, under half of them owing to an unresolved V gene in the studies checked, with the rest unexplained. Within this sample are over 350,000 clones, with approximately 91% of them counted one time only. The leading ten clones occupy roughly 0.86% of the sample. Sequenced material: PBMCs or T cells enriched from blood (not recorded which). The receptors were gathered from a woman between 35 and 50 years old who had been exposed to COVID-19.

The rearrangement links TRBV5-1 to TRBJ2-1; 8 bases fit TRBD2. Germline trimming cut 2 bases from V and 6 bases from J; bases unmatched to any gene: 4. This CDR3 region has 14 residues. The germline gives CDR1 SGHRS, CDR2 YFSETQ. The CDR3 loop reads CASSFGTRGNEQFF. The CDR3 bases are TGCGCCAGCAGCTTTGGGACTAGAGGCAATGAGCAGTTCTTC.

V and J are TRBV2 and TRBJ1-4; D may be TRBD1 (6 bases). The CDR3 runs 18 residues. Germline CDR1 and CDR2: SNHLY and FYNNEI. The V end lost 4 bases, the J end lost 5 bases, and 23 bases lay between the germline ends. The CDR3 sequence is CASSVGQTSGTVNEKLFF. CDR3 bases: TGTGCCAGCAGTGTAGGACAGACCTCCGGAACGGTAAATGAAAAACTGTTTTTT. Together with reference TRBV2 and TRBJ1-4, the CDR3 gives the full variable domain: EPEVTQTPSHQVTQMGQEVILRCVPISNHLYFYWYRQILGQKVEFLVSFYNNEISEKSEIFDDQFSVERPDGSNFTLKIRSTKLEDSAMYFCASSVGQTSGTVNEKLFFGSGTQLSVL.

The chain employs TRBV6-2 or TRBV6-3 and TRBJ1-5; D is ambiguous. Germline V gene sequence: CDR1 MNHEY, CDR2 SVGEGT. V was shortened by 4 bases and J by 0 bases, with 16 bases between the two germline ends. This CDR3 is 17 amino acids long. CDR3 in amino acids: CASSSRPDTYSNQPQHF. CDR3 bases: TGTGCCAGCAGTTCCAGACCCGACACATATAGCAATCAGCCCCAGCATTTT.

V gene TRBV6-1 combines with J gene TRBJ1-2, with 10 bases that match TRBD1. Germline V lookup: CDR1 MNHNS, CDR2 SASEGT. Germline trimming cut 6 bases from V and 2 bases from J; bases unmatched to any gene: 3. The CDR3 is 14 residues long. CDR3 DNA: TGTGCCAGCAGCCCGGGACAGGGGAACTATGGCTACACCTTC. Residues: CASSPGQGNYGYTF.

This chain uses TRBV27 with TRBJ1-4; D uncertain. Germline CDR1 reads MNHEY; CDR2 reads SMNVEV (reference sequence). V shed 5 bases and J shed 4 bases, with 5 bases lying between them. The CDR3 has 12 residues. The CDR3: CASSAYNEKLFF. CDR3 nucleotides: TGTGCCAGCAGTGCCTATAATGAAAAACTGTTTTTT. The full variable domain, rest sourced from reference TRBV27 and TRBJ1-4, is EAQVTQNPRYLITVTGKKLTVTCSQNMNHEYMSWYRQDPGLGLRQIYYSMNVEVTDKGDVPEGYKVSRKEKRNFPLILESPSPNQTSLYFCASSAYNEKLFFGSGTQLSVL.

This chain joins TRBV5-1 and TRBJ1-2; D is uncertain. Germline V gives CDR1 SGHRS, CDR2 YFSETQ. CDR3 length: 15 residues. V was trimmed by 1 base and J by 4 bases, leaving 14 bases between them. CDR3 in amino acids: CASSLTPTTLYGYTF. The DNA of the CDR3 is TGCGCCAGCAGCTTGACCCCGACAACTCTCTATGGCTACACCTTC.

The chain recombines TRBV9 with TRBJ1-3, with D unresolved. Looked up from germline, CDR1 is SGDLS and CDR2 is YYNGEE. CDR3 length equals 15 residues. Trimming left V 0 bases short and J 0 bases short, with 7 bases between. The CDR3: CASSVDSHSGNTIYF. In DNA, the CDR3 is TGTGCCAGCAGCGTAGATAGCCACTCTGGAAACACCATATATTTT.

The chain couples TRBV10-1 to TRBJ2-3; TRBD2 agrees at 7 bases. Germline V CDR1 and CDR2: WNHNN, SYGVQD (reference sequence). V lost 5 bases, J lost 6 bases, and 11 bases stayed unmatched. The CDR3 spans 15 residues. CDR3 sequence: CASSLGGGAWDTQYF. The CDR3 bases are TGCGCCAGCAGTCTCGGCGGGGGAGCCTGGGATACGCAGTATTTT.

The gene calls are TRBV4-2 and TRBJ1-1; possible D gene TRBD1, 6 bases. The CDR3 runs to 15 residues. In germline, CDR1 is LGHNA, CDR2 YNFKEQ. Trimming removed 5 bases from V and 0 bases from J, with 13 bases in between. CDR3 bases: TGTGCCAGCAGCGCTCAGGGGCCGATGAACACTGAAGCTTTCTTT. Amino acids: CASSAQGPMNTEAFF.

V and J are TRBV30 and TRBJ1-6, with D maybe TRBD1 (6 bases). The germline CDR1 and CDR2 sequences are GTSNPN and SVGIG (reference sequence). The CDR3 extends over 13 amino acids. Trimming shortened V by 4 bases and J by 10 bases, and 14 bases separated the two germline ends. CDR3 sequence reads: CAWMKTGGSPLHF. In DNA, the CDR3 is TGTGCCTGGATGAAGACAGGCGGATCACCCCTCCACTTT.

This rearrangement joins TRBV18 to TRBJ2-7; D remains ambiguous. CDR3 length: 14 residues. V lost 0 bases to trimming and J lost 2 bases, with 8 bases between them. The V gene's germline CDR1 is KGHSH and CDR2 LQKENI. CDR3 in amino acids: CASSPPPNPYEQYF. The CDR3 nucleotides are TGTGCCAGCTCACCACCTCCCAATCCCTACGAGCAGTACTTC.

In DNA form, the CDR3 reads TGCAGCGTGGGCGACAGGGTGCGATACTTC. Translation: CSVGDRVRYF. The gene calls are TRBV29-1 and TRBJ2-7, with 7 bases identical to TRBD1. Germline lookup yields CDR1 SQVTM and CDR2 ANQGSEA. J gave up 13 bases and V 6 bases, and 9 bases lay outside the gene matches. This CDR3 is 10 amino acids long.

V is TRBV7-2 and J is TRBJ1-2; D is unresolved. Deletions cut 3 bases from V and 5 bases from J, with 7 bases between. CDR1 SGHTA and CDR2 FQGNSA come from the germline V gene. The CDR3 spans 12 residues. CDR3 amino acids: CASSFTQYGYTF. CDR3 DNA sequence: TGTGCCAGCAGCTTCACACAGTATGGCTACACCTTC.

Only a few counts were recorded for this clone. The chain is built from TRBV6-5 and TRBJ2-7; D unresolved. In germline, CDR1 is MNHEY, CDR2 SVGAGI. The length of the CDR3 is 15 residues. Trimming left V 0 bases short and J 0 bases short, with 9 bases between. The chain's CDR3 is CASSYSGQASYEQYF. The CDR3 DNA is TGTGCCAGCAGTTACTCGGGCCAGGCCTCCTACGAGCAGTACTTC.

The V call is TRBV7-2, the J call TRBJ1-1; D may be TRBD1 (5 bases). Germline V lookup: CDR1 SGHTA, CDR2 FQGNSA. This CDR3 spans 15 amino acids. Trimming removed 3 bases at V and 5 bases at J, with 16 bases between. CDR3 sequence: CASSLLFAGRTEAFF. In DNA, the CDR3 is TGTGCCAGCAGCTTGTTGTTCGCAGGGCGGACTGAAGCTTTCTTT.

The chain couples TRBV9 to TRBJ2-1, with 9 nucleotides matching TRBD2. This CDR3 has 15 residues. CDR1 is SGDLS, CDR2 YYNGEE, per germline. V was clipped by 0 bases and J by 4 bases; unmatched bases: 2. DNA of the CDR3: TGTGCCAGCAGCGTAGCGGCGGGAGGGTACAATGAGCAGTTCTTC. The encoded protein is CASSVAAGGYNEQFF.

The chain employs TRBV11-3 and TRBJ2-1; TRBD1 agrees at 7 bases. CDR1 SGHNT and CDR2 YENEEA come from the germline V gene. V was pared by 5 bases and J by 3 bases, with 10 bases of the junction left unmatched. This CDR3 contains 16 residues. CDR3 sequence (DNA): TGTGCCAGCAGCGTAAAACCAGGGGGAAACTACAATGAGCAGTTCTTC. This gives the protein CASSVKPGGNYNEQFF.

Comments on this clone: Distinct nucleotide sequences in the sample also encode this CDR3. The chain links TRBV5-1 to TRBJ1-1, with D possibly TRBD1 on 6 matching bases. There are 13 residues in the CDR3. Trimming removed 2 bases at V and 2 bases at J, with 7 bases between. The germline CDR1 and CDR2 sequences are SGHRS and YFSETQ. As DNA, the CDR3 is TGCGCCAGCAGCTTTGGGGGCAACACTGAAGCTTTCTTT. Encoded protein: CASSFGGNTEAFF.

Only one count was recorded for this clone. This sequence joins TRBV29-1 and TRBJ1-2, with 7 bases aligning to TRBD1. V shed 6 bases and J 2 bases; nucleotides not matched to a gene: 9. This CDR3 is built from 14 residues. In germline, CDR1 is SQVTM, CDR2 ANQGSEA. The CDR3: CSVLIGGPNYGYTF. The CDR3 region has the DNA TGCAGCGTCCTTATAGGGGGCCCAAACTATGGCTACACCTTC.

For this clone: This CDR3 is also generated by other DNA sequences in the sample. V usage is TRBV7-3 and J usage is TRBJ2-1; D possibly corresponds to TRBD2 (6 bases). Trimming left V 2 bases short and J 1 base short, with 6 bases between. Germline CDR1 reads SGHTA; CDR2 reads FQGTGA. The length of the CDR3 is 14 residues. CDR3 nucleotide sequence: TGTGCCAGCAGCTTAGGGGGGTCCTACAATGAGCAGTTCTTC. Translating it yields CASSLGGSYNEQFF.

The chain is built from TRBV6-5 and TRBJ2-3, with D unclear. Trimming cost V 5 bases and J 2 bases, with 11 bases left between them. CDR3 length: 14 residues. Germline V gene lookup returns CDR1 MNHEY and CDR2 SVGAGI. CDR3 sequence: CASSLGSLTDTQYF. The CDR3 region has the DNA TGTGCCAGCAGTCTGGGCAGCCTCACAGATACGCAGTATTTT.